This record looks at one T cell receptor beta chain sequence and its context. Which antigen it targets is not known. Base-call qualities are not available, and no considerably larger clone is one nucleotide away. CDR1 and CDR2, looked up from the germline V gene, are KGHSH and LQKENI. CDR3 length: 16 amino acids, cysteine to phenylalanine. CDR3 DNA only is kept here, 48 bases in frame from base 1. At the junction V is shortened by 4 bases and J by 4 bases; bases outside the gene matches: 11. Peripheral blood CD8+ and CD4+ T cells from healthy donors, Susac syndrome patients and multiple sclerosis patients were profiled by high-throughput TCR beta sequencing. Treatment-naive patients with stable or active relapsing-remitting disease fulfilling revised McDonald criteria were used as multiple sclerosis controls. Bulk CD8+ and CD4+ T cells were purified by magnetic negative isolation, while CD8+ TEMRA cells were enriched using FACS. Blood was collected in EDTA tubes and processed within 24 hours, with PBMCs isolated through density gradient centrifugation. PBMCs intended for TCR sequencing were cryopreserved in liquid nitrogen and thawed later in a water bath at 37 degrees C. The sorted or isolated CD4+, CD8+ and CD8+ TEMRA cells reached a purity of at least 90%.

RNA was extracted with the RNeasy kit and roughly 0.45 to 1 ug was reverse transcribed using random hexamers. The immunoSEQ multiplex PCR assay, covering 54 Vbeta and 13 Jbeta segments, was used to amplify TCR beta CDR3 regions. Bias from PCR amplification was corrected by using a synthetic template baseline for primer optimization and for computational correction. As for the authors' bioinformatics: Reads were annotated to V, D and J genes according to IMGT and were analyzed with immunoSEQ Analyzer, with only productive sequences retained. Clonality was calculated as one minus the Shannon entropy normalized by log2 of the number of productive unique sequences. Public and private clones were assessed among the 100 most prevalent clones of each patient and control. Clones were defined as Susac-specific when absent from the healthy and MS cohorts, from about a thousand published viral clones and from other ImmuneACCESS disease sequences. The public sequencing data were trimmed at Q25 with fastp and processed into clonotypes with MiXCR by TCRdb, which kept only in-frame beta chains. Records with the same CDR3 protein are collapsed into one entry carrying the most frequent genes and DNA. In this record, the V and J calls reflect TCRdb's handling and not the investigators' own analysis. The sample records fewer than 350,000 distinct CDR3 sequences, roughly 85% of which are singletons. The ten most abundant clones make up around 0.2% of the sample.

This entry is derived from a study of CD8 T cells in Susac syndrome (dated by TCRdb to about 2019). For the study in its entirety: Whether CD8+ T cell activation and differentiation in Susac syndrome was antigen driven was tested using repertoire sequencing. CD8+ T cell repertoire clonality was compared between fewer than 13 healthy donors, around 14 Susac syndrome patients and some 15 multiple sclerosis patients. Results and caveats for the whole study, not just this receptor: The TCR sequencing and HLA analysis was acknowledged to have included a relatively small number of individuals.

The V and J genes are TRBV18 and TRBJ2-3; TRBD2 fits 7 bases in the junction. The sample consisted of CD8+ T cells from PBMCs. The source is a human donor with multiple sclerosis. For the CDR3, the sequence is CASSRSAGDNPDTQYF. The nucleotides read TGTGCCAGCTCACGTTCGGCGGGAGATAACCCAGATACGCAGTATTTT. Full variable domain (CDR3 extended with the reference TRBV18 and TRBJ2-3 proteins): NAGVMQNPRHLVRRRGQEARLRCSPMKGHSHVYWYRQLPEEGLKFMVYLQKENIIDESGMPKERFSAEFPKEGPSILRIQQVVRGDSAAYFCASSRSAGDNPDTQYFGPGTRLTVL.